What follows describes a single T cell receptor beta chain. Its antigen has not been determined. Per-base quality was not reported, and no clone a single base away is much larger than it. Libraries were built with the immunoSEQ multiplex PCR assay. TCRdb holds this immuneACCESS table with in-frame rearrangements only. Some clones are missing; in checked studies, unresolved V genes explain under half, and the rest has no known cause. The sample includes about 610,000 clones, with roughly 90% observed a single time. The ten largest clonotypes hold about 0.01% of the sample. The data belong to a study of shared T cell receptors in the human thymus (dated by TCRdb to the early 2020s). With respect to the entire study: The study examined how self-reactive, shared T-cell receptor alpha chains are generated in the human thymus.

CDR1 and CDR2 (DFQATT, SNEGSKA) derive from the germline V gene (reference sequence). Measured from the cysteine to the phenylalanine, the CDR3 is 11 residues long. Only the CDR3 part of the read is kept: 33 bases, read in frame from the first base. The junction shows trimming of 1 base on V and 9 bases on J, plus 7 bases between the germline ends. This same sample was also taken into another study, of human thymus T cells. Looking at the second paper: Donors were immunologically healthy infants undergoing open corrective cardiac surgery for congenital heart defects in Finland. Thymus tissue was obtained as surgical resects removed during corrective cardiac surgery. Biased V and J gene segment usage appeared to be present in both thymic and peripheral blood repertoires. The related research found that thymic TCR repertoires overlapped highly between unrelated individuals. The study used fewer than ten infant thymus samples plus four related peripheral blood samples to characterize TCR alpha and beta repertoires. Donor ages ranging from about 7 to 250 days were recorded, and over 5 male and a couple of female infants were included in the cohort. Thymocytes were mechanically released from the tissue and were stored as pellets of about 9-33 million cells at -70 degrees C. A QIAsymphony instrument was used to extract genomic DNA from frozen cell pellets. The immunoSEQ multiplex PCR assay was used to amplify the TCRB and TCRAD loci from a standardized quantity of quality-controlled genomic DNA. Amplicons spanned the V(D)J region at a length sufficient to cover the CDR3 and identify V and J genes. Through the commercial immunoSEQ service, the amplicons were sequenced on an Illumina platform. Primer bias and sequencing errors were corrected using previously described methods, and TCRAD and TCRB definitions followed the IMGT database. Repertoires were analysed with immunoSEQ Analyzer 3.0 and VDJTools, covering basic statistics, V/J segment usage, diversity estimates, rarefaction and pairwise overlap. To estimate diversity, the Chao1, ChaoE, Efron-Thisted, Shannon and inverse Simpson indices were applied, and diversity was also estimated on datasets down-sampled to the smallest sample. Repertoire overlap used strict matching of CDR3 nucleotide sequence, V gene and J gene, with Jaccard-based multidimensional scaling clustering. On average, thymus samples yielded around 800,000 unique TCRB clonotypes, whereas blood samples yielded roughly 81,000.

This sequence originates from a boy less than two years old with a congenital heart defect. Donor details come from another sample of the same person, matched by shared clones. Rearrangement joined TRBV20-1 to TRBJ2-1; perhaps TRBD2 is the D gene, with 5 bases matching. Sequencing used thymocytes. This receptor has the CDR3 CSARARGEQFF. The nucleotide sequence reads as follows: TGCAGTGCTAGAGCTCGGGGTGAGCAGTTCTTC.